This T cell receptor (beta chain) was captured in a study of cytomegalovirus exposure and HLA in healthy donors. The PCR had 60 Vbeta and 13 Jbeta primers. TCRdb keeps only in-frame clones here, not all; method: immunoSEQ multiplex PCR. The sample has approximately 140,000 clones, 75% to 85% seen once. Study-level findings and limits: Altogether, 150 or so TCR beta chains were recorded as cytomegalovirus-associated. When the data were analyzed later, several of the most significant clusters appeared to be linked to common viral pathogens.

Details on this clone: The antigen is unknown.

The CDR3 has 15 residues. V dropped 2 bases and J dropped 3 bases, with 14 bases sitting between them. Per germline, CDR1 SNHLY and CDR2 FYNNEI. The receptor comes from a human donor in good health. The V and J genes are TRBV2 and TRBJ2-7; D is possibly TRBD1 (5 bases). What was sequenced was PBMCs. CDR3 coding DNA: TGTGCCAGCAGTGAACCACGGACACCACACTACGAGCAGTACTTC. This sequence encodes CASSEPRTPHYEQYF.